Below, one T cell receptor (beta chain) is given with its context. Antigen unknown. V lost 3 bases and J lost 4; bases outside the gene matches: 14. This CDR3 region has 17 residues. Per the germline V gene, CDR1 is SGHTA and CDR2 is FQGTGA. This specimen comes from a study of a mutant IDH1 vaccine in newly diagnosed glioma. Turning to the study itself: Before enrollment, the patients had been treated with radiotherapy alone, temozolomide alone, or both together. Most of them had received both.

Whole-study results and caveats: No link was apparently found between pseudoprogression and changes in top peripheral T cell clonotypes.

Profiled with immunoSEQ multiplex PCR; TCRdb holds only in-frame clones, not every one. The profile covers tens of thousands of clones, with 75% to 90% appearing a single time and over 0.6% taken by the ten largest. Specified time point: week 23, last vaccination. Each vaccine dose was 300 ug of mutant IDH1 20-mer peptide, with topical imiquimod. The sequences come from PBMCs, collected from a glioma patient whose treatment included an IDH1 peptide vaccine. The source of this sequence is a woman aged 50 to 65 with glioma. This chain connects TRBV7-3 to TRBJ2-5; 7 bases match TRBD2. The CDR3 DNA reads TGTGCCAGCAGCTTTCCTAGGGGAGGGGTAGGAGGAGAGACCCAGTACTTC. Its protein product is CASSFPRGGVGGETQYF.